Below, 7 T cell receptor beta chains from the same sample are listed, as sequenced in a study of regulatory T cells in long-lasting Graves disease. HTBI primers from iRepertoire and Arm-PCR of CDR3 regions yielded the TCR beta libraries. A single record per CDR3 protein comes from TCRdb applying MiXCR to the multiplex PCR reads. The sample holds roughly 380,000 distinct CDR3 sequences, roughly 16% seen once. Noted time point: newly diagnosed GD, antithyroid drugs for less than 3 months. PBMC RNA served as the TCR library source. The input for sequencing was peripheral blood mononuclear cells (PBMCs), taken at new diagnosis, from a patient treated with antithyroid drugs. The receptors come from a female donor with Graves disease.

As to this clonotype: Relative to the germline gene, one junction end is altered; a read error may explain this. The V call is TRBV25-1, the J call TRBJ1-1; 8 nucleotides align to TRBD1. Germline V gene lookup returns CDR1 MGHDK and CDR2 SYGVNS. CDR3 size: 16 residues. The CDR3 sequence: CASSELTGGGNTEALF. DNA for the CDR3: TGTGCCAGCAGTGAATTAACAGGGGGGGGAAACACTGAAGCTCTCTTT.

The table lists this clonotype with a few counts. This chain links TRBV7-6 with TRBJ1-5, with a tentative D call TRBD1 (6 bases). The CDR3 has 16 amino acids. The germline CDR1 and CDR2 sequences are SGHVS and FNYEAQ. The V end was cut by 1 base, the J end by 5 bases, with 15 bases between. The CDR3 nucleotides read TGTGCCAGCAGCTTAGTTTCGGGGGCGCGAGATCAGCCCCAGCATTTT. Amino acids: CASSLVSGARDQPQHF.

This clonotype was detected many times. This chain uses TRBV11-2 with TRBJ2-3; D is unresolved. CDR1 and CDR2 (germline): SGHAT, FQNNGV. V was trimmed by 2 bases and J by 4 bases, leaving 7 bases between them. The CDR3 has 13 residues. CDR3 amino acids: CASSLILSDTQYF. Here the CDR3 DNA reads TGTGCCAGCAGCTTAATTCTCTCAGATACGCAGTATTTT. The whole variable domain, filled in from reference TRBV11-2 and TRBJ2-3, reads EAGVAQSPRYKIIEKRQSVAFWCNPISGHATLYWYQQILGQGPKLLIQFQNNGVVDDSQLPKDRFSAERLKGVDSTLKIQPAKLEDSAVYLCASSLILSDTQYFGPGTRLTVL.

This clonotype was detected many times. The chain employs TRBV12-3 or TRBV12-4 and TRBJ2-1; tentatively, D is TRBD1 (6 bases). V gave up 3 bases and J gave up 5 bases, with 8 bases separating them. The CDR3 covers 13 residues. CDR3 in amino acids: CASSLRQDNEQFF. Written as DNA, the CDR3 is TGTGCCAGCAGTTTGAGACAGGACAATGAGCAGTTCTTC.

This clonotype was counted at least ten times. The chain joins TRBV7-3 to TRBJ2-1; D unclear. Germline CDR1 and CDR2: SGHTA and FQGTGA. The CDR3 consists of 15 residues. Trimming removed 5 bases from V and 1 base from J, with 12 bases in between. The CDR3 sequence: CASSLGLASYNEQFF. Here the CDR3 DNA reads TGTGCCAGCAGCCTGGGGTTAGCATCCTACAATGAGCAGTTCTTC.

There are many counts of this clonotype. The chain uses TRBV6-1 and TRBJ1-4, with 11 bases identical to TRBD1. V gave up 7 bases and J gave up 8 bases; unmatched junction bases: 6. CDR3 length: 14 amino acids. Germline V gives CDR1 MNHNS, CDR2 SASEGT. The CDR3 sequence is CASTVGTGGEKLFF. The CDR3 DNA follows: TGTGCCAGCACCGTCGGGACAGGGGGGGAAAAACTGTTTTTT.

This clonotype has at least ten counts. This rearrangement joins TRBV7-2 to TRBJ2-2; the match to TRBD1 covers 7 bases. V shed 5 bases and J 8 bases; nucleotides not matched to a gene: 5. From germline, CDR1 is SGHTA and CDR2 FQGNSA. This CDR3 has 13 residues. CDR3 DNA sequence: TGTGCCAGCAGCCAACAGGGGAGAGGGGAGCTGTTTTTT. This codes for CASSQQGRGELFF.